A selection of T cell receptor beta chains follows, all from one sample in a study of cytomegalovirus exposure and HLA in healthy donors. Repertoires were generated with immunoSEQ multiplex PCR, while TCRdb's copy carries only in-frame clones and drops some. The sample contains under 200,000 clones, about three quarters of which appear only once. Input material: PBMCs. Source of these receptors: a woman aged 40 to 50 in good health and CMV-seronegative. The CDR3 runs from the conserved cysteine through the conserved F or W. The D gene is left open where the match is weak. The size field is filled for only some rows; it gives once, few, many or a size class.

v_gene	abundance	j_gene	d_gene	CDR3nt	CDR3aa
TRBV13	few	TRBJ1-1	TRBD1	TGTGCCAGCAGCTTCCTAGGACAGGGCGACACTGAAGCTTTCTTT	CASSFLGQGDTEAFF
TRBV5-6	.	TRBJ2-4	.	TGTGCCAGCAGCTTTATCTCGGGGGAGCAAAACATTCAGTACTTC	CASSFISGEQNIQYF
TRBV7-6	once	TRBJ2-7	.	TGTGCCAGCAGCTCAACAGGATCGGGACTGGACGAGCAGTACTTC	CASSSTGSGLDEQYF
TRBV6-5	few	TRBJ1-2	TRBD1	TGTGCCAGCAGAATCTTAGACAGGGAAACCTTC	CASRILDRETF
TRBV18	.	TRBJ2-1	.	TGTGCCAGCTCACTTGACAGTTACAATGAGCAGTTCTTC	CASSLDSYNEQFF
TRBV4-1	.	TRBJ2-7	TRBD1	TGCGCCAGCAGCCAGGTAGCTTCCGGGACAGGGATGTTCTCCTACGAGCAGTACTTC	CASSQVASGTGMFSYEQYF
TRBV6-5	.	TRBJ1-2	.	TGTGCCAGCAGTTACTCGAGTCTAGTTTGGGACTATGGCTACACCTTC	CASSYSSLVWDYGYTF
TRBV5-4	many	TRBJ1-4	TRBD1	TGTGCCAGCAGCTTGACAGGGGTAGAGGAAAAACTGTTTTTT	CASSLTGVEEKLFF
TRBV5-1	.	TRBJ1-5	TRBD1	TGCGCCAGCAGCTTGGGGACAGGGGCGGGTCAGCCCCAGCATTTT	CASSLGTGAGQPQHF
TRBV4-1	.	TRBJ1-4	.	TGCGCCAGCAGCCAAGCAGGGGCCCGTAGGGAAAAACTGTTTTTT	CASSQAGARREKLFF
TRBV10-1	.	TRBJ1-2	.	TGCGCCAGCAGTGACGATCTTCAGGGTCCAAACTATGGCTACACCTTC	CASSDDLQGPNYGYTF
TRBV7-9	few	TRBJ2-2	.	TGTTCCAGCAGCCAGAACACCGGGGAGCTGTTTTTT	CSSSQNTGELFF
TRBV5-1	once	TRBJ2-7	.	TGCGCCAGCAGCCCGGGGAACAGTGCCTACGAGCAGTACTTC	CASSPGNSAYEQYF
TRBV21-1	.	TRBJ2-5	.	TGTGCCAGCAGCCCTCTTACAGGGGGGCAAGAGACCCAGTACTTC	CASSPLTGGQETQYF
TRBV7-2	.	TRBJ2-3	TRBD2	TGTGCCAGCAGCTTTTTGGGGACTAGCGGAGATACGCAGTATTTT	CASSFLGTSGDTQYF